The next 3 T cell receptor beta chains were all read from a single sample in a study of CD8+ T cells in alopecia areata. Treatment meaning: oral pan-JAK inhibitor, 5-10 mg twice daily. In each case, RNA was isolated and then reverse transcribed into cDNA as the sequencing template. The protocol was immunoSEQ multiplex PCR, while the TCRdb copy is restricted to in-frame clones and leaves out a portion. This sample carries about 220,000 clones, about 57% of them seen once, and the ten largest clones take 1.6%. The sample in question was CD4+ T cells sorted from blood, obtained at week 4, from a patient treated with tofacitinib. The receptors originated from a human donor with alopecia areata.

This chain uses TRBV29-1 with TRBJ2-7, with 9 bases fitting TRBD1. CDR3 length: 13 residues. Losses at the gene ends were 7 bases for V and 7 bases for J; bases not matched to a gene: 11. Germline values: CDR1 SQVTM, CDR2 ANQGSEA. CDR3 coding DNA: TGCAGCGGTTCGGGACAGGGAGTGGGGGAGCAGTACTTC. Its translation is CSGSGQGVGEQYF.

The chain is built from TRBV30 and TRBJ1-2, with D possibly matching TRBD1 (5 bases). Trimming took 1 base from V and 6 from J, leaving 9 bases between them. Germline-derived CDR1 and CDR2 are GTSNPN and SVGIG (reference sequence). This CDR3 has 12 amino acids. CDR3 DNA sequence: TGTGCCTGGAGTGGGGCAGGGAATGGCTACACCTTC. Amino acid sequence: CAWSGAGNGYTF.

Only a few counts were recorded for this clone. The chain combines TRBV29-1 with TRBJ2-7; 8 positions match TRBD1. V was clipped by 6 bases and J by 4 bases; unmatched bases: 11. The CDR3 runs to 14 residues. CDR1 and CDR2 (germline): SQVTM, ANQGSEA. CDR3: CSVKGGQGNYEQYF. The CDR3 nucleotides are TGCAGCGTCAAAGGAGGACAGGGAAATTACGAGCAGTACTTC.